This TCR beta chain is from a study of T-cell memory formation after mild COVID-19. Whole-study results and caveats: Clones that contracted clustered mainly in CM and EM if CD4+ and in EMRA if CD8+.

As regards this clonotype: Its antigen is undetermined.

The CDR3 spans 15 residues. Germline assignment: CDR1 SEHNR and CDR2 FQNEAQ (reference sequence). Trimming cost V 2 bases and J 5 bases, with 13 bases left between them. Libraries for TCRalpha and TCRbeta carried sample barcodes and unique molecular identifiers via 5'RACE. MiXCR, run by TCRdb on the 5' RACE reads, gives a single entry per CDR3 protein. The sample lists fewer than 500,000 distinct CDR3 sequences; 20% to 25% were seen once. The origin of this receptor is an adult woman who had mild COVID-19 (a few samples of this study predate the infection). Cell type and time point are not known. The chain links TRBV7-9 to TRBJ1-5; D gene unclear. Sequencing was done on a sample of PBMCs or a T cell subset sorted from them (not recorded which). The CDR3: CASSLSGQWDQPQHF. The CDR3 DNA reads TGTGCCAGCAGCTTATCCGGCCAGTGGGATCAGCCCCAGCATTTT.